This T cell receptor beta chain appears in the sequencing data of a study of cytomegalovirus exposure and HLA in healthy donors. It was healthy bone marrow donors who served as donors. PCR involved 60 Vbeta and 13 Jbeta primers. As handled by the study authors: Unique TCR beta chains numbered roughly 84 million in a later analysis, with roughly 10 million shared. Sequencing was performed with immunoSEQ multiplex PCR; in TCRdb, only in-frame clones are kept and a portion is missing. The V and J calls and the clone size are those of that table, but D and trimming were determined from the DNA. The repertoire holds under 130,000 clones, over 60% seen once, with about 7.5% in the top ten. General study points: Productive rates of about 90% or about 30% were seen for most TCR beta V segments in an earlier analysis. Cytomegalovirus association was listed for around 180 TCR beta chains.

With respect to this clone: What it recognizes is unknown.

The sample taken for sequencing was PBMCs. The TCR sequence derives from a man aged 40-49 years in good health and CMV-seropositive.

This CDR3 reads CASRPDRGRTEAFF. For the CDR3, the DNA is TGTGCCAGCAGGCCTGACAGGGGGCGTACTGAAGCTTTCTTT. The J gene is TRBJ1-1, the V gene TRBV6-5; TRBD1 matches at 10 bases. V lost 6 bases to trimming and J lost 5 bases; unmatched junction nucleotides: 6. The CDR3 extends over 14 amino acids. Per the germline V gene, CDR1 is MNHEY and CDR2 is SVGAGI.